Listed here is a single T cell receptor beta chain. Antigen specificity is unknown. The sample originates from a study of cytomegalovirus exposure and HLA in healthy donors. Findings and caveats of the study: Later work showed greater clonal expansion in HLA-associated TCR beta chains than in equally common others. A later analysis reportedly found that, within productive TCRs, an Asian-associated ancestry cluster had fewer N-insertions than the mean observed across the roughly 730 donors. Researchers catalogued 164 TCR beta chains as cytomegalovirus-associated.

This CDR3 region has 15 residues. Germline V CDR1 and CDR2: SGHDN, FVKESK. The V end lost 2 bases, the J end lost 1 base, and 11 bases lay between the germline ends. Researchers ran the PCR with 60 Vbeta and 13 Jbeta primers. Here immunoSEQ multiplex PCR was the method, and the copy in TCRdb shows in-frame clones only, minus some. The data show some 72,000 clones, and the top ten clones hold 4.6%. This sequence was found in a man between 25 and 39 years old in good health and CMV-seronegative. The sample taken for sequencing was PBMCs. The gene calls are TRBV14 and TRBJ1-1; possibly TRBD1 for D (6 bases). CDR3 DNA: TGTGCCAGCAGCCAAATTGGACAGCCGAACACTGAAGCTTTCTTT. It translates to CASSQIGQPNTEAFF.